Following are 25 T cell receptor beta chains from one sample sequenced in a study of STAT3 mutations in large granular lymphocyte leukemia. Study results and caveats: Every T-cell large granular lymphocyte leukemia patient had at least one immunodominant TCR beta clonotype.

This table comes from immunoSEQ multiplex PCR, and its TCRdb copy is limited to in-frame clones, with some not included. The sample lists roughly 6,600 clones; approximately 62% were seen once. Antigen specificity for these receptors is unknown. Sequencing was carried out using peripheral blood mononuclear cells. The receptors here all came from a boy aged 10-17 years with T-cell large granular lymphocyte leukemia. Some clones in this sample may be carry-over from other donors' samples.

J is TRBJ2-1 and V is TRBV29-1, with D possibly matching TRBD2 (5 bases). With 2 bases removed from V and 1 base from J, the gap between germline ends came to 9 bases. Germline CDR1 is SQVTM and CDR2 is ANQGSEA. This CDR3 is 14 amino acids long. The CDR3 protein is CSVERGPSYNEQFF. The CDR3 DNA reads TGCAGCGTTGAACGGGGTCCTTCCTACAATGAGCAGTTCTTC.

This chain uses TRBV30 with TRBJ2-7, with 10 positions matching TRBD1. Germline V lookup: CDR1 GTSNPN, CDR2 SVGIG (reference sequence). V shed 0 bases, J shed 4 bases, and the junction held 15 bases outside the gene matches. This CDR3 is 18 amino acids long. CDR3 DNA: TGTGCCTGGAGTGTACAGGGCCTCGGACAGGGGGGTAGGTACGAGCAGTACTTC. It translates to CAWSVQGLGQGGRYEQYF.

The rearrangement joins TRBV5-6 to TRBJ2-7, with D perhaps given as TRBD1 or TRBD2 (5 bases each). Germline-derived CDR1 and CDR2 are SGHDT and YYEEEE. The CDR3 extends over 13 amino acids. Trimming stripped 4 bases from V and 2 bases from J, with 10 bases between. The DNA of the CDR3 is TGTGCCAGCAGCCCCGGGACGACCTACGAGCAGTACTTC. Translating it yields CASSPGTTYEQYF.

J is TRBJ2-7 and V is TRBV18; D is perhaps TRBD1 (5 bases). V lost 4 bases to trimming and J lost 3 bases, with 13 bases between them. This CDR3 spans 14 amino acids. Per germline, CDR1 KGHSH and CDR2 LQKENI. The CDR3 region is CASSLPTEHYEQYF. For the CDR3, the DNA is TGTGCCAGCTCACTTCCGACAGAACACTACGAGCAGTACTTC.

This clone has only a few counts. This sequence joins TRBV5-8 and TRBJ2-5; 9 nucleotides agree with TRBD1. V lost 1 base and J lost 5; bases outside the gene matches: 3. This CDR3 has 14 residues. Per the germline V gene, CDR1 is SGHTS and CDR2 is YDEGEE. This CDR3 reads CASSLTGGVETQYF. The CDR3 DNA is TGTGCCAGCAGCTTGACAGGGGGCGTGGAGACCCAGTACTTC.

CDR3 residues: CASSSPGSPLHF. The DNA for the CDR3 is TGTGCCAGCAGTTCCCCGGGGTCACCCCTCCACTTT. This chain connects TRBV28 to TRBJ1-6; no clear D. This CDR3 spans 12 amino acids. CDR1 and CDR2 (germline): MDHEN, SYDVKM. The germline V and J ends were trimmed by 4 bases and 10 bases, with 8 bases remaining between them.

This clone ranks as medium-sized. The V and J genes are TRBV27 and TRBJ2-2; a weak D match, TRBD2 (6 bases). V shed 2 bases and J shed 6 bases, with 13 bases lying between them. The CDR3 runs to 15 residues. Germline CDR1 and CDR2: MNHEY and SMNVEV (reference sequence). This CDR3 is CASSLTGELSGELFF. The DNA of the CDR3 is TGTGCCAGCAGTTTAACGGGAGAGTTGTCCGGGGAGCTGTTTTTT.

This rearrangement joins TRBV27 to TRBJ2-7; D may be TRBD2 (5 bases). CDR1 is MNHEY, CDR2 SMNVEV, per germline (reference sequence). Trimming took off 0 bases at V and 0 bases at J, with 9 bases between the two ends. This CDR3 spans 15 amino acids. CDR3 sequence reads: CASSLSRTVSYEQYF. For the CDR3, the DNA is TGTGCCAGCAGTTTATCCCGGACTGTCTCCTACGAGCAGTACTTC.

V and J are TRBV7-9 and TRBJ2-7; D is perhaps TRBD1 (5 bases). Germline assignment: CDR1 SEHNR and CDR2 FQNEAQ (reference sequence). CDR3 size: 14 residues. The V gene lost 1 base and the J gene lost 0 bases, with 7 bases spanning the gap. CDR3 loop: CASSLGTFSYEQYF. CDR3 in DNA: TGTGCCAGCAGCTTAGGGACATTCTCCTACGAGCAGTACTTC.

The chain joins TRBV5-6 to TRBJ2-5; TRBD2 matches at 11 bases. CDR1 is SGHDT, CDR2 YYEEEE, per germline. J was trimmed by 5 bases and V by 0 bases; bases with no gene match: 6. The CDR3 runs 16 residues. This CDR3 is CASSLGSGGAFETQYF. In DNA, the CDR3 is TGTGCCAGCAGCTTGGGTAGCGGGGGGGCCTTTGAGACCCAGTACTTC.

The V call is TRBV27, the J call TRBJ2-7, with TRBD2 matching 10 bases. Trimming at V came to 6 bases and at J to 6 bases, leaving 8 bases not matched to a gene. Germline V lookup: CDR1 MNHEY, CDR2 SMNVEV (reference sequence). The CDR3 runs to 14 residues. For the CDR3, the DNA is TGTGCCAGCAGGCTACTAGCGGGATTAGGCGAGCAGTACTTC. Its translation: CASRLLAGLGEQYF.

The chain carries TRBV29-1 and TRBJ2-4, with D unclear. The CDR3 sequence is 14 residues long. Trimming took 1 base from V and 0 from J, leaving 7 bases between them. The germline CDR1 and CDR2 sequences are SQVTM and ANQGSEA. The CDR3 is CSVEVTGAKNIQYF. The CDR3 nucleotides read TGCAGCGTTGAAGTTACGGGAGCCAAAAACATTCAGTACTTC.

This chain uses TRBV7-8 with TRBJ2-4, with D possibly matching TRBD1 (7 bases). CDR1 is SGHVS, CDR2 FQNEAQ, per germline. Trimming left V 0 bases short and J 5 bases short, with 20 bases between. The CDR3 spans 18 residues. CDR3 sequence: CASSLAQWGDRSENIQYF. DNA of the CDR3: TGTGCCAGCAGCTTAGCGCAGTGGGGGGACAGATCTGAAAACATTCAGTACTTC. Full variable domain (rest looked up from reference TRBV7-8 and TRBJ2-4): GAGVSQSPRYKVAKRGQDVALRCDPISGHVSLFWYQQALGQGPEFLTYFQNEAQLDKSGLPSDRFFAERPEGSVSTLKIQRTQQEDSAVYLCASSLAQWGDRSENIQYFGAGTRLSVL.

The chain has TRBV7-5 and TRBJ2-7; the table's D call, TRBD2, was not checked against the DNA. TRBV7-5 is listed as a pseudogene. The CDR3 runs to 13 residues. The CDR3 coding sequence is TGTGCCAGAATGGTACTAGCGGGACGCGAGCAGTACTTC. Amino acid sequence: CARMVLAGREQYF.

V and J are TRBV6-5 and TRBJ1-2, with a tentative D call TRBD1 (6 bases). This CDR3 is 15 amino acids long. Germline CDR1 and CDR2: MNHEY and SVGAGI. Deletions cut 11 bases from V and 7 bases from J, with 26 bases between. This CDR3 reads CADSGTIAVVCGYTF. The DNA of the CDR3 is TGTGCCGACAGCGGGACAATAGCTGTGGTTTGTGGCTACACCTTC.

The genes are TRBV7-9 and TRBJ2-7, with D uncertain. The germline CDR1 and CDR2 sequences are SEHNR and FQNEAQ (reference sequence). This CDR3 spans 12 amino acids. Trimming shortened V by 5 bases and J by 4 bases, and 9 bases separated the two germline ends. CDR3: CASSINWYEQYF. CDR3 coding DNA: TGTGCCAGCAGCATCAACTGGTACGAGCAGTACTTC.

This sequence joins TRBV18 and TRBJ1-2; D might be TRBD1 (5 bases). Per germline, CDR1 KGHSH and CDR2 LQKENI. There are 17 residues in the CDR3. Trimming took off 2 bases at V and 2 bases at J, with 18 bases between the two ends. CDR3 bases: TGTGCCAGCTCACCATTAACCGGGACGCCTCCGAACTATGGCTACACCTTC. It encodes CASSPLTGTPPNYGYTF. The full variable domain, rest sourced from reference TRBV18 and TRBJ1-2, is NAGVMQNPRHLVRRRGQEARLRCSPMKGHSHVYWYRQLPEEGLKFMVYLQKENIIDESGMPKERFSAEFPKEGPSILRIQQVVRGDSAAYFCASSPLTGTPPNYGYTFGSGTRLTVV.

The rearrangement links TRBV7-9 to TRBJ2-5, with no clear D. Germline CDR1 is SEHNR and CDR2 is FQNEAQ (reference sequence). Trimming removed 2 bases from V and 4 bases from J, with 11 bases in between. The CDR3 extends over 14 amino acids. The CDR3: CASSLIPGRETQYF. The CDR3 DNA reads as TGTGCCAGCAGCTTAATTCCGGGCCGAGAGACCCAGTACTTC.

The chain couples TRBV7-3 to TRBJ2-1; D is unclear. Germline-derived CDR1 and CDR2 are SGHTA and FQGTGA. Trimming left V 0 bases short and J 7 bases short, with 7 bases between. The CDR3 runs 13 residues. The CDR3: CASSLTVGNEQFF. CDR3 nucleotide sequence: TGTGCCAGCAGCTTAACCGTGGGTAATGAGCAGTTCTTC.

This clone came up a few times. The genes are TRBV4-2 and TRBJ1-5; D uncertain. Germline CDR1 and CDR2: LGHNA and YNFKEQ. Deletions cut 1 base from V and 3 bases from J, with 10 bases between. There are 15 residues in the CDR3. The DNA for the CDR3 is TGTGCCAGCAGCCAAGGCGGTTCGGTCAATCAGCCCCAGCATTTT. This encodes CASSQGGSVNQPQHF.

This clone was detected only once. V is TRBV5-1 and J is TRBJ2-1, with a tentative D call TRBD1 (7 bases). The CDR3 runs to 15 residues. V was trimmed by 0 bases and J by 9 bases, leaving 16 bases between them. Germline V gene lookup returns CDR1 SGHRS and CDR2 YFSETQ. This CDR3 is CASSLARLGDSEQFF. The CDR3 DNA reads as TGCGCCAGCAGCTTGGCCAGACTAGGGGACAGTGAGCAGTTCTTC.

The CDR3 DNA is TGTGCCAGCAGCCATCTAAGGCGCACAGGGGTTAACTCCTACGAGCAGTACTTC. Translated: CASSHLRRTGVNSYEQYF. The chain joins TRBV7-8 to TRBJ2-7; 7 bases line up with TRBD1. V dropped 5 bases and J dropped 0; count of bases not matched to a gene: 16. The CDR3 runs to 18 residues. The germline CDR1 and CDR2 sequences are SGHVS and FQNEAQ.

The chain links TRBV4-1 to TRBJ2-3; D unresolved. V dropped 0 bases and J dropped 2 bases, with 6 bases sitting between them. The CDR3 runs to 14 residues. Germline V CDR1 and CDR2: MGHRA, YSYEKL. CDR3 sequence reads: CASSQDHPTDTQYF. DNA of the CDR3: TGCGCCAGCAGCCAAGACCACCCCACAGATACGCAGTATTTT.

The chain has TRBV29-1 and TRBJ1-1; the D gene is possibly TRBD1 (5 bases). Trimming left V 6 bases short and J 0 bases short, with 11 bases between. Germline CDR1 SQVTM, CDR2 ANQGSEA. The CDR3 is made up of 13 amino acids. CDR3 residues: CSVADSMNTEAFF. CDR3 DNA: TGCAGCGTGGCCGACAGCATGAACACTGAAGCTTTCTTT.

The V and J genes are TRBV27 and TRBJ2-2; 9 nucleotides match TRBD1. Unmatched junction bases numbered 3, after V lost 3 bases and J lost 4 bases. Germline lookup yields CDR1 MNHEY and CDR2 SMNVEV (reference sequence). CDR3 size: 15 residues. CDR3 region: CASSLEGQGTGELFF. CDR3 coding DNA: TGTGCCAGCAGTTTGGAGGGACAGGGCACCGGGGAGCTGTTTTTT.